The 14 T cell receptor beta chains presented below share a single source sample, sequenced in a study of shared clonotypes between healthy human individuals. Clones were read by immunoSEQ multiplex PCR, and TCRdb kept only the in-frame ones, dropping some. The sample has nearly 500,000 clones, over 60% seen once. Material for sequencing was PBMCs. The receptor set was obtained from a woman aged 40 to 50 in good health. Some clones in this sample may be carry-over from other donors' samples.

The CDR3, as DNA: TGTGCCAGCACTCTTGGGACAGGGCCCTACGAGCAGTACTTC. Amino acids: CASTLGTGPYEQYF. The V gene is TRBV28, the J gene TRBJ2-5, with TRBD1 matching 9 bases. The J call may be incorrect, as the DNA end agrees better with TRBJ2-7. The CDR3 is 14 residues long. Per germline, CDR1 MDHEN and CDR2 SYDVKM.

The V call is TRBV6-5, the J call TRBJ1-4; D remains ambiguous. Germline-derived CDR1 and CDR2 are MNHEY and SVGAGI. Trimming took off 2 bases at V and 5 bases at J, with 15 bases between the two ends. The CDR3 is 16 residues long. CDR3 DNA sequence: TGTGCCAGCAGTTACGGAAAGAGGGCGGGGAATGAAAAACTGTTTTTT. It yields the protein CASSYGKRAGNEKLFF.

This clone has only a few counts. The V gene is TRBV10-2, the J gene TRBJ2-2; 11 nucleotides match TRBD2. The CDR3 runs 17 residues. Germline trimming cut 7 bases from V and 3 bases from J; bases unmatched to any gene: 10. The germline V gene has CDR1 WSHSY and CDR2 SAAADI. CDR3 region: CASTPFSGRADTGELFF. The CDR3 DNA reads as TGCGCCAGCACCCCGTTTAGCGGGAGGGCCGACACCGGGGAGCTGTTTTTT.

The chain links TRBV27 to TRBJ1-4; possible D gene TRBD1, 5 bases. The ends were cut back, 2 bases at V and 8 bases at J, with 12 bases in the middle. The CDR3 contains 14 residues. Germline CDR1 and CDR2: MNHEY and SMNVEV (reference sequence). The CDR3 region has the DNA TGTGCCAGCAGTTTAAGCAGGGTGGCCGAAAAACTGTTTTTT. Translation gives CASSLSRVAEKLFF. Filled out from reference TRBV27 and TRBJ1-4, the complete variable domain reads EAQVTQNPRYLITVTGKKLTVTCSQNMNHEYMSWYRQDPGLGLRQIYYSMNVEVTDKGDVPEGYKVSRKEKRNFPLILESPSPNQTSLYFCASSLSRVAEKLFFGSGTQLSVL.

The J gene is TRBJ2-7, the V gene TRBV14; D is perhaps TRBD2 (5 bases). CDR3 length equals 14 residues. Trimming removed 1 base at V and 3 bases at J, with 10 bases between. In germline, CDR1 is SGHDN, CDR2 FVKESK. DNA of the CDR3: TGTGCCAGCAGCCAAGGAAGGGCGGGCTACGAGCAGTACTTC. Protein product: CASSQGRAGYEQYF.

The chain's CDR3 is CASSLRQGYGYTF. Here the CDR3 DNA reads TGTGCCAGCAGTTTACGACAGGGCTATGGCTACACCTTC. This chain links TRBV27 with TRBJ1-2, with TRBD1 identical over 7 bases. V lost 2 bases and J lost 4; bases outside the gene matches: 1. This CDR3 comprises 13 residues. Germline loops: CDR1 MNHEY, CDR2 SMNVEV (reference sequence).

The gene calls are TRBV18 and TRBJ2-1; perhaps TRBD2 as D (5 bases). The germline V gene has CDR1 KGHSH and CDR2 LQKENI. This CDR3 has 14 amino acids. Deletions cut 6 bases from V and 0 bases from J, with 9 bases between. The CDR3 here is CASSPGISYNEQFF. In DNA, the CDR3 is TGTGCCAGCTCCCCGGGAATCTCCTACAATGAGCAGTTCTTC.

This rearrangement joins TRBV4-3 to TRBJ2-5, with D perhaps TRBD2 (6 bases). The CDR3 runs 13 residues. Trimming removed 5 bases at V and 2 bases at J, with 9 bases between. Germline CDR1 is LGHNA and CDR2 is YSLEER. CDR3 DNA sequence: TGCGCCAGCAGCGGGGGAGGACAAGAGACCCAGTACTTC. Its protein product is CASSGGGQETQYF.

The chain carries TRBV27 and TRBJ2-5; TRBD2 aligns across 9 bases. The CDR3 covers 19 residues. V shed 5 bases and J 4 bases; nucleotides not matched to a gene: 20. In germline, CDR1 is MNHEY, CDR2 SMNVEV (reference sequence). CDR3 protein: CASSPMLREGLNPPETQYF. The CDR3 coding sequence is TGTGCCAGCAGTCCCATGTTGCGGGAGGGCCTCAACCCCCCAGAGACCCAGTACTTC.

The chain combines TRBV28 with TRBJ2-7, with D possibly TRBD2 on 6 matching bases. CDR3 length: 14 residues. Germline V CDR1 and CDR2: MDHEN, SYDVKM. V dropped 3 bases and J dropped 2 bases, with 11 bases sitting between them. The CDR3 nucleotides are TGTGCCAGCAGTTTCAAGCGGGCTCCCTACGAGCAGTACTTC. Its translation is CASSFKRAPYEQYF.

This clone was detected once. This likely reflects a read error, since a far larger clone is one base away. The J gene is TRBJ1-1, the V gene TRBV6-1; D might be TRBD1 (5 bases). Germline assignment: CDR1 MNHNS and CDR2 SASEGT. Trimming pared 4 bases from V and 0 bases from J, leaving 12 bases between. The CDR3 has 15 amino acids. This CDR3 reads CASSGPGAMNTEAFF. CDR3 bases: TGTGCCAGCAGTGGCCCCGGGGCAATGAACACTGAAGCTTTCTTT.

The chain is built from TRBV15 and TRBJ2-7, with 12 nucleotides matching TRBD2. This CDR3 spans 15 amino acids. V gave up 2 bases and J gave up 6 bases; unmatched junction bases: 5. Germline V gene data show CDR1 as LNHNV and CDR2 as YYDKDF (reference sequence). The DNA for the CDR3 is TGTGCCACCAGCAGAAGACTAGCGGGAGATGGCGAGCAGTACTTC. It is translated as CATSRRLAGDGEQYF.

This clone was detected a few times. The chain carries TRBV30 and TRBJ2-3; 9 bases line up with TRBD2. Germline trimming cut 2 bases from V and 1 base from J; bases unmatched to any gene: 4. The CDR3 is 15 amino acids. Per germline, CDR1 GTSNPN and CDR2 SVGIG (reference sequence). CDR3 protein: CAWSLTSGRTDTQYF. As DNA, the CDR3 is TGTGCCTGGAGTTTAACTAGCGGGCGCACAGATACGCAGTATTTT.

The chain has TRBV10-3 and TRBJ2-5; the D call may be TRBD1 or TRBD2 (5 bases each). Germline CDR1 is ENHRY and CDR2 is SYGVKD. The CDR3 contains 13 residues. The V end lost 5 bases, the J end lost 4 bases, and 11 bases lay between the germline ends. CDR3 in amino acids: CAISPGTGETQYF. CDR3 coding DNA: TGTGCCATCAGTCCCGGGACCGGAGAGACCCAGTACTTC.